These 18 T cell receptor beta chains were sequenced from one sample in a study of CD8+ T cells in alopecia areata. Treatment specified: oral pan-JAK inhibitor, 5-10 mg twice daily. Extracted RNA was reverse transcribed, and the resulting cDNA served as sequencing template. Clones were sequenced by immunoSEQ multiplex PCR, and TCRdb holds only the in-frame ones, with some missing. The table includes 150,000 to 200,000 clones, 60% detected once. The material was CD4+ T cells sorted from blood, obtained at week 24, from a patient treated with tofacitinib. Receptors originate from a human donor with alopecia areata.

This clone was detected a few times. This chain links TRBV15 with TRBJ2-1; 7 bases map to TRBD1. Germline V gives CDR1 LNHNV, CDR2 YYDKDF (reference sequence). There are 13 residues in the CDR3. V lost 4 bases and J lost 3; bases outside the gene matches: 0. The CDR3 loop reads CATSNRGYNEQFF. CDR3 bases: TGTGCCACCAGCAACAGGGGCTACAATGAGCAGTTCTTC.

The gene calls are TRBV9 and TRBJ2-3; D might be TRBD1 (5 bases). The V gene lost 3 bases and the J gene lost 2 bases, with 10 bases spanning the gap. Germline CDR1 SGDLS, CDR2 YYNGEE. This CDR3 region has 14 residues. In nucleotides, the CDR3 is TGTGCCAGCAGCGCCCAGGGTTTCACAGATACGCAGTATTTT. Translating gives CASSAQGFTDTQYF.

The rearrangement links TRBV30 to TRBJ1-2; 9 positions agree with TRBD1. The CDR3 contains 13 residues. Germline values: CDR1 GTSNPN, CDR2 SVGIG (reference sequence). V gave up 2 bases and J gave up 8 bases; unmatched junction bases: 6. This CDR3 reads CAWSKQGAGGYTF. For the CDR3, the DNA is TGTGCCTGGAGTAAACAGGGGGCGGGAGGCTACACCTTC.

The chain uses TRBV30 and TRBJ1-1; possible D gene TRBD1, 6 bases. In germline, CDR1 is GTSNPN, CDR2 SVGIG (reference sequence). The CDR3 is 12 amino acids. V shed 2 bases and J shed 5 bases, with 9 bases lying between them. This CDR3 is CAWSTGSTEAFF. DNA for the CDR3: TGTGCCTGGAGTACAGGGAGTACTGAAGCTTTCTTT.

V and J are TRBV19 and TRBJ2-1; 7 bases fit TRBD2. CDR3 length: 13 amino acids. V gave up 1 base and J gave up 9 bases; unmatched junction bases: 3. Germline CDR1 and CDR2: LNHDA and SQIVND (reference sequence). The CDR3 loop is CASSIVTGGEQFF. CDR3 bases: TGTGCCAGTAGTATAGTGACGGGGGGTGAGCAGTTCTTC. Full variable domain (remainder filled in from reference TRBV19 and TRBJ2-1): DGGITQSPKYLFRKEGQNVTLSCEQNLNHDAMYWYRQDPGQGLRLIYYSQIVNDFQKGDIAEGYSVSREKKESFPLTVTSAQKNPTAFYLCASSIVTGGEQFFGPGTRLTVL.

This clone has only one observation. The rearrangement uses TRBV15 and TRBJ1-6; a possible D gene is TRBD1 (5 bases). The V end was cut by 0 bases, the J end by 8 bases, with 11 bases between. The CDR3 totals 15 residues. The germline CDR1 and CDR2 sequences are LNHNV and YYDKDF (reference sequence). The CDR3: CATSRDLGRDSPLHF. DNA of the CDR3: TGTGCCACCAGCAGAGATCTCGGCAGGGATTCACCCCTCCACTTT.

CDR3 sequence (DNA): TGCAGCGTTGTCTGGGGGGAGATCGTTAATGGCTACACCTTC. It is translated as CSVVWGEIVNGYTF. The chain has TRBV29-1 and TRBJ1-2; possible D gene TRBD1, 5 bases. The length of the CDR3 is 14 residues. The germline gives CDR1 SQVTM, CDR2 ANQGSEA. With 4 bases removed from V and 6 bases from J, the gap between germline ends came to 18 bases.

In this sample, this clone turned up a few times. The chain links TRBV4-1 to TRBJ1-5; 12 bases are a match to TRBD1. Germline V gene lookup returns CDR1 MGHRA and CDR2 YSYEKL. The CDR3 is 16 residues long. V dropped 0 bases and J dropped 7; count of bases not matched to a gene: 4. CDR3 region: CASSQEGTGGGQPQHF. The CDR3 nucleotides read TGCGCCAGCAGCCAAGAGGGGACAGGGGGCGGCCAGCCCCAGCATTTT.

J is TRBJ1-5 and V is TRBV6-6; tentatively, D is TRBD1 (6 bases). There are 16 residues in the CDR3. CDR1 is MNHNY and CDR2 is SVGAGI in the germline V gene (reference sequence). The V gene lost 0 bases and the J gene lost 6 bases, with 15 bases spanning the gap. The CDR3 loop reads CASSYSEGGLGQPQHF. CDR3 sequence (DNA): TGTGCCAGCAGTTACTCAGAAGGGGGATTGGGTCAGCCCCAGCATTTT.

In DNA, the CDR3 is TGCGCCAGCAGCCAAGAAGGCAGGGCGGAATCACCCCTCCACTTT. Its translation is CASSQEGRAESPLHF. The rearrangement joins TRBV4-3 to TRBJ1-6; tentatively, D is TRBD1 (5 bases). Trimming shortened V by 0 bases and J by 10 bases, and 13 bases separated the two germline ends. The CDR3 has 15 amino acids. The germline V gene has CDR1 LGHNA and CDR2 YSLEER.

V gene TRBV7-2 combines with J gene TRBJ2-7; 13 bases match TRBD2. V dropped 6 bases and J dropped 4; count of bases not matched to a gene: 3. CDR1 and CDR2 (germline): SGHTA, FQGNSA. The length of the CDR3 is 14 residues. Here the CDR3 DNA reads TGTGCCAGCAGGCCGGGACTAGCGGGGTACGAGCAGTACTTC. Protein product: CASRPGLAGYEQYF.

The CDR3 loop reads CASSEDRGRLFF. CDR3 sequence (DNA): TGTGCCAGCAGCGAGGACCGGGGAAGGCTGTTTTTT. This chain links TRBV2 with TRBJ2-2, with D perhaps TRBD2 (5 bases). V was cut by 6 bases and J by 13 bases, with 15 bases left in between. The CDR3 has 12 amino acids. CDR1 SNHLY and CDR2 FYNNEI come from the germline V gene.

The chain employs TRBV19 and TRBJ1-2; maybe TRBD1 (6 bases). CDR1 LNHDA and CDR2 SQIVND come from the germline V gene (reference sequence). V was shortened by 7 bases and J by 4 bases, with 16 bases between the two germline ends. The CDR3 extends over 14 amino acids. The CDR3 sequence is CASKRRQEFYGYTF. The DNA of the CDR3 is TGTGCCAGTAAAAGGAGACAGGAGTTCTATGGCTACACCTTC.

V gene TRBV5-2 combines with J gene TRBJ1-2. TRBV5-2 is marked as a pseudogene. The CDR3 extends over 14 amino acids. The CDR3 sequence: CASSLVQGPYGYTF. The CDR3, as DNA: TGTGCCAGCAGCTTAGTTCAGGGACCCTATGGCTACACCTTC.

The rearrangement links TRBV7-9 to TRBJ2-3, with 7 bases fitting TRBD1. CDR1 SEHNR and CDR2 FQNEAQ come from the germline V gene (reference sequence). This CDR3 has 15 amino acids. Trimming cost V 5 bases and J 1 base; bases outside gene matches: 6. The CDR3 nucleotides are TGTGCCAGCAGCGTTACCGGACAGGGCACAGATACGCAGTATTTT. Translating gives CASSVTGQGTDTQYF.

The rearrangement links TRBV18 to TRBJ2-7, with D perhaps matching TRBD1 or TRBD2 (5 bases each). Germline V gene data show CDR1 as KGHSH and CDR2 as LQKENI. Trimming pared 6 bases from V and 7 bases from J, leaving 19 bases between. This CDR3 comprises 14 residues. The CDR3 DNA reads as TGTGCCAGCTCTCAGAGGGACGTACAAGGGGAGCAGTACTTC. This codes for CASSQRDVQGEQYF.

V usage is TRBV13 and J usage is TRBJ1-2; no clear D. V lost 0 bases to trimming and J lost 5 bases, with 10 bases between them. CDR1 is PRHDT, CDR2 FYEKMQ, per germline (reference sequence). The length of the CDR3 is 14 residues. The CDR3 nucleotides are TGTGCCAGCAGCTTAGGCAGATTGGGGTATGGCTACACCTTC. Translation gives CASSLGRLGYGYTF.

The sample holds a few counts of this clone. The chain couples TRBV29-1 to TRBJ1-1; D remains unclear. CDR3 length equals 13 residues. V lost 6 bases to trimming and J lost 1 base, with 12 bases between them. Germline V lookup: CDR1 SQVTM, CDR2 ANQGSEA. As DNA, the CDR3 is TGCAGCGTATACCGACCGCAGAACACTGAAGCTTTCTTT. Its protein product is CSVYRPQNTEAFF.